This TCR beta chain was obtained from a study of T cells in tuberculosis. Documented time point: new active TB diagnosis, blood taken before or within 7 days of starting treatment. Positive smear microscopy and/or M. tuberculosis culture confirmed active disease. CDR3 length: 15 residues. Losses at the gene ends were 6 bases for V and 9 bases for J; bases not matched to a gene: 10. In germline, CDR1 is LNHDA, CDR2 SQIVND (reference sequence). Sequencing was performed with immunoSEQ multiplex PCR; in TCRdb, only in-frame clones are kept and a portion is missing. The sample yields tens of thousands of clones, roughly 90% seen once.

This rearrangement joins TRBV19 to TRBJ1-6, with 8 bases identical to TRBD1. This sequence originates from an adult with tuberculosis. The source material was PBMCs, sampled at tuberculosis diagnosis. CDR3 amino acids: CASRIGTGNTSPLHF. As DNA, the CDR3 is TGTGCCAGTAGAATTGGGACAGGAAATACTTCACCCCTCCACTTT.